This T cell receptor (beta chain) comes out of a study (dated by TCRdb to about 2016). Trimming leaves V shorter by 3 bases and J shorter by 1 base, with the junction holding 8 bases beyond the gene matches. CDR1 and CDR2, looked up from the germline V gene (reference sequence), are DFQATT and SNEGSKA. Taken from cysteine to phenylalanine, the CDR3 has 16 residues. Only the CDR3 portion is preserved as DNA: 48 bases, with reading frame beginning at the first base. Receptor libraries were prepared by RT-PCR. Sequencing was performed on an Illumina MiSeq. TCRdb itself trimmed the public reads at Q25 with fastp, ran MiXCR and retained productive beta chains. Merged by CDR3 protein, the rows form single entries marked with the most common genes and DNA. The sample table lists about 680,000 distinct CDR3 sequences, approximately 14% of them with a count of one. The top ten clonotypes cover just over 3.5% of the sample.

This clonotype has ten or more counts. The target of this receptor is not known. No quality values exist for individual bases; no much larger clone is one base distant. Material: memory CD4+ T cells from blood. Recombination connected TRBV20-1 to TRBJ1-5; TRBD1 matches 8 bases in the middle. The receptor was isolated from a female donor in good health, serving as a healthy control. The sequence in DNA is TGCAGTGCTAGGAAGACAGGGGAGCGGAGCAATCAGCCCCAGCATTTT. Translation gives CSARKTGERSNQPQHF.